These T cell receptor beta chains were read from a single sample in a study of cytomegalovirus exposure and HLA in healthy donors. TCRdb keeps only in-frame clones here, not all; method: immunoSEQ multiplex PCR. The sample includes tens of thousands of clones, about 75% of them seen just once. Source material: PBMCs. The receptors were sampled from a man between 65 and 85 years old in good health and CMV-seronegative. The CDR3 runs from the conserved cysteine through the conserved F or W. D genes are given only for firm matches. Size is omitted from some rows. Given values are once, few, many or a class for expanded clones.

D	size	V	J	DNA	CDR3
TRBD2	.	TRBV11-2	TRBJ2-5	TGTGCCAGCAGCCTAGCGGGGGGCAGAGAAGAGACCCAGTACTTC	CASSLAGGREETQYF
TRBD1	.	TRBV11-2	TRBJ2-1	TGTGCCAGCAGCTTAGCCCGGGACAGACAGAGCTCCTACAATGAGCAGTTCTTC	CASSLARDRQSSYNEQFF
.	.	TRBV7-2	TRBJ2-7	TGTGCCAGCAGCGCGGTCAGGGTCACCTACGAGCAGTACTTC	CASSAVRVTYEQYF
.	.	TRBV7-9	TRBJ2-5	TGTGCCAGCGGGGGCTCGGCGGCGGGAGAGACCCAGTACTTC	CASGGSAAGETQYF
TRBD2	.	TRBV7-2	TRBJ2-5	TGTGCCAGCAGCTCGCAACTAGCGGGAGCGGGGGAGACCCAGTACTTC	CASSSQLAGAGETQYF
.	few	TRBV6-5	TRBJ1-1	TGTGCCAGCAGTTACGGGCGCGGGACGGAAGCTTTCTTT	CASSYGRGTEAFF
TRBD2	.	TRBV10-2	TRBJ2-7	TGCGCCAGTGGGGGGGGGACGCCCGTCGTACAGCAGTACTTC	CASGGGTPVVQQYF
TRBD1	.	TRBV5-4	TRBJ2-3	TGTGCCAGCAGCAATTGGGGTTCGAACAGGGGGCGCGGGTCAGATACGCAGTATTTT	CASSNWGSNRGRGSDTQYF
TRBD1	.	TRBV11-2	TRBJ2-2	TGTGCCAGCGGCCGGACAGGGCTGGGCACCGGGGAGCTGTTTTTT	CASGRTGLGTGELFF
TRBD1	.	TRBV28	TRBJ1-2	TGTGCCAGCAGTTTCGGGGGACAGGGGGCAAGCTATGGCTACACCTTC	CASSFGGQGASYGYTF
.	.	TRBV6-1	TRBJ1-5	TGTGCCAGCAGTGTTGAGGAACAGCCCCAGCATTTT	CASSVEEQPQHF
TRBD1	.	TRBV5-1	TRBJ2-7	TGCGCCAGCAGCTTGATCGACAGGGGCGACGAGCAGTACTTC	CASSLIDRGDEQYF
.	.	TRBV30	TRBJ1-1	TGTGCCTGGACACTTAAGGGGCGGGGTTTGAACACTGAAGCTTTCTTT	CAWTLKGRGLNTEAFF
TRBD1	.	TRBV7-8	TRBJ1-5	TGTGCCAGCAGCTCAAGGCCACAGGGGAGGCATAGCAATCAGCCCCAGCATTTT	CASSSRPQGRHSNQPQHF
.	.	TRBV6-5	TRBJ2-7	TGTGCCAGCAGTTACTATCGGACAGCTCGGGAATACGAGCAGTACTTC	CASSYYRTAREYEQYF
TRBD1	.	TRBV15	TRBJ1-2	TGTGCCACCAGCAGACCGCCGGGACAGGGTAGCTATGGCTACACCTTC	CATSRPPGQGSYGYTF
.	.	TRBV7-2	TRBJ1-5	TGTGCCAGCAGCTTAACCAGGGGAGGCAATCAGCCCCAGCATTTT	CASSLTRGGNQPQHF
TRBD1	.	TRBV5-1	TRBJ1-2	TGCGCCAGCAGCCGGGGACAGGGCTATGGCTACACCTTC	CASSRGQGYGYTF
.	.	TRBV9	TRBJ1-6	TGTGCCAGCAGCGTAGGGGACACGAATAATTCACCCCTCCACTTT	CASSVGDTNNSPLHF
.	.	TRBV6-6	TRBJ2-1	TGTGCCAGCAGTTTGGGGTGGGACCCGGGAGCGGATGAGCAGTTCTTC	CASSLGWDPGADEQFF
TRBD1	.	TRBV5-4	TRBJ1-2	TGTGCCAGCAGCGCTCAAACAGGGGGCACTACCGGCTACACCTTC	CASSAQTGGTTGYTF
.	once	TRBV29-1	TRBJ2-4	TGCAGCGTTGATGAAGCGGACATTCAGTACTTC	CSVDEADIQYF
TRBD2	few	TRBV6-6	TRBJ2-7	TGTGCCAGCAGCCCCGTAGCGGGAGGCTACGAGCAGTACTTC	CASSPVAGGYEQYF
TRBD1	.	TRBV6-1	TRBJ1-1	TGTGCCAGCAGTGAAAGTTTGGACAGGGGTGAAGCTTTCTTT	CASSESLDRGEAFF
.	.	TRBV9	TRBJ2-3	TGTGCCAGCAGCGTAGATGGGACTAGCACAGATACGCAGTATTTT	CASSVDGTSTDTQYF
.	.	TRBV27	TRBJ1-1	TGTGCCAGCAGCCTGACAGAGAACACTGAAGCTTTCTTT	CASSLTENTEAFF
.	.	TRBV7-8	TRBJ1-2	TGTGCCAGCAGCCCGATGACAAGGACTAACTATGGCTACACCTTC	CASSPMTRTNYGYTF
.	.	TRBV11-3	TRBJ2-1	TGTGCCAGCAGCTCAAGACAGGAAAGTGAGCAGTTCTTC	CASSSRQESEQFF
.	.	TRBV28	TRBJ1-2	TGTGCCAGCAGGGGGAGGGGGGGCTCTTATGGCTACACCTTC	CASRGRGGSYGYTF
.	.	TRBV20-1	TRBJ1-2	TGCAGTGCTAGTTTGTCGAGCGGCTACACCTTC	CSASLSSGYTF
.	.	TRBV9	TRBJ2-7	TGTGCCAGCAGCGGGAGCGGCAATAGCTCCTACGAGCAGTACTTC	CASSGSGNSSYEQYF
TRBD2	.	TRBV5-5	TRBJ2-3	TGTGCCAGCAGCTTGTCCGGGACTAGCGTTTCATATACGCAGTATTTT	CASSLSGTSVSYTQYF
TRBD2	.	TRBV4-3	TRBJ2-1	TGCGCCAGCAGCCGAGAACTAGCGGGAGGCGGCAATGAGCAGTTCTTC	CASSRELAGGGNEQFF
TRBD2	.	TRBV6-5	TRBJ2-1	TGTGCCATTTCGAGGGGACTAGCCCTTAATGAGCAGTTCTTC	CAISRGLALNEQFF
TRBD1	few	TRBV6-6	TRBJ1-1	TGTGCCAGCAGACCCGGGACAGGGGCGACTGAAGCTTTCTTT	CASRPGTGATEAFF
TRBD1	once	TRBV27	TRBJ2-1	TGTGCCAGCAGTTTATGGGGACAGGGGGCAAATGAGCAGTTCTTC	CASSLWGQGANEQFF
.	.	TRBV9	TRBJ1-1	TGTGCCAGCAGTAGAGGAGGGAACCTGGGAGCTTTCTTT	CASSRGGNLGAFF
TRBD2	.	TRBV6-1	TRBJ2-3	TGTGCCACCAAGCGGACTAGCGGGGGGCCGGATACGCAGTATTTT	CATKRTSGGPDTQYF
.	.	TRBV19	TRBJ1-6	TGTGCCAGTAGTGCTCAGGACAGAACACCCCTCCACTTT	CASSAQDRTPLHF
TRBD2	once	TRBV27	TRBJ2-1	TGTGCCAGCAGTTACGCTAGCGGCAGCTCCTACAATGAGCAGTTCTTC	CASSYASGSSYNEQFF
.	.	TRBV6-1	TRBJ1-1	TGTGCCAGTAGAGGACAGCCGAACACTGAAGCTTTCTTT	CASRGQPNTEAFF